This record covers a single TCR beta chain. As yet, its antigen is unknown. This specimen comes from a study of shared clonotypes between healthy human individuals. General study results and limits: Across four donors, naive CD4 shared 5% to 6%, naive CD8 more than 3%, memory CD4 roughly 2.4%, memory CD8 under 0.5%. The low donor count limited represented genetic and exposure-history diversity.

The trim removed 1 base at V and 5 bases at J, leaving 4 bases unmatched. The CDR3 covers 15 residues. From germline, CDR1 is SEHNR and CDR2 FQNEAQ (reference sequence). Original analysis: ImmunoSEQ output lacked quality scores and full-length reads, limiting matched filtering. Sequenced by immunoSEQ multiplex PCR; TCRdb stores in-frame clones only, minus some. V and J calls and clone size are copied from that table; D and trimming were computed from the DNA. In the table there are 2,500,000 or so clones, approximately 92% of which are singletons. The TCR originated in a young man in good health. The specimen was naive CD4+ T cells sorted from blood. Subset here: CD45RA+ positively selected. This chain connects TRBV7-9 to TRBJ1-3, with 8 bases matching TRBD1. The DNA for the CDR3 is TGTGCCAGCAGCTTAGTAGGACAGGGAAGAAACACCATATATTTT. Translation: CASSLVGQGRNTIYF.